The rows below give T cell receptor beta chains drawn from one sample of a study of T cell repertoires in cytomegalovirus infection. The antigens of these receptors remain unknown. TCRdb re-called the reads with MiXCR, one entry per CDR3 protein. The sample holds about 160,000 distinct CDR3 sequences, about 20% seen once. The starting material was CD8+ T cells from cultured PBMCs, obtained from culture after CMV antigen stimulation. The receptors derive from a human donor in good health (CMV status not recorded). Some clones in this sample may be carry-over from other donors' samples. CDR3s include the opening cysteine and the closing phenylalanine or tryptophan. Each record gives: CDR3 length, J gene, V gene, clone size, D gene, CDR3 protein, CDR3 DNA. A D gene is named only where the DNA matches it firmly. For some rows the clone size is stated as once, few or many, or as a class when expanded; others skip it.

CDR3 length: 17; J gene: TRBJ2-3; V gene: TRBV7-8; clone size: .; D gene: .; CDR3 protein: CASSLWAALGGTDTQYF; CDR3 DNA: TGTGCCAGCAGCTTATGGGCAGCTCTAGGTGGGACAGATACGCAGTATTTT
CDR3 length: 15; J gene: TRBJ2-3; V gene: TRBV9; clone size: .; D gene: .; CDR3 protein: CASSAHRGGPNTQYF; CDR3 DNA: TGTGCCAGCAGCGCTCATCGAGGGGGGCCTAATACGCAGTATTTT
CDR3 length: 13; J gene: TRBJ2-1; V gene: TRBV12-3/TRBV12-4; clone size: .; D gene: .; CDR3 protein: CASNQGGYNEQFF; CDR3 DNA: TGTGCCAGCAACCAGGGGGGATACAATGAGCAGTTCTTC
CDR3 length: 15; J gene: TRBJ1-5; V gene: TRBV7-8; clone size: .; D gene: .; CDR3 protein: CASSIGGVGNQPQHF; CDR3 DNA: TGTGCCAGCAGCATAGGGGGGGTAGGGAATCAGCCCCAGCATTTT
CDR3 length: 17; J gene: TRBJ1-1; V gene: TRBV10-3; clone size: .; D gene: TRBD1; CDR3 protein: CAISLQQGAKDSTEAFF; CDR3 DNA: TGTGCCATCAGCCTTCAGCAGGGGGCAAAGGATTCCACTGAAGCTTTCTTT
CDR3 length: 15; J gene: TRBJ1-1; V gene: TRBV7-2; clone size: few; D gene: .; CDR3 protein: CASSPVSWENTEAFF; CDR3 DNA: TGTGCCAGCAGCCCCGTGTCCTGGGAGAACACTGAAGCTTTCTTT
CDR3 length: 14; J gene: TRBJ2-2; V gene: TRBV6-1; clone size: few; D gene: .; CDR3 protein: CASALPRTTGELFF; CDR3 DNA: TGTGCCAGCGCCTTACCGAGGACAACCGGGGAGCTGTTTTTT
CDR3 length: 11; J gene: TRBJ1-2; V gene: TRBV7-9; clone size: many; D gene: .; CDR3 protein: CASSLANVKTF; CDR3 DNA: TGTGCCAGCAGCTTAGCGAACGTGAAGACCTTC
CDR3 length: 17; J gene: TRBJ1-4; V gene: TRBV7-8; clone size: few; D gene: TRBD1; CDR3 protein: CASSLVGTGTTNEKLFF; CDR3 DNA: TGTGCCAGCAGCTTAGTCGGGACAGGGACAACTAATGAAAAACTGTTTTTT
CDR3 length: 16; J gene: TRBJ1-6; V gene: TRBV6-2/TRBV6-3; clone size: .; D gene: .; CDR3 protein: CASSGPFSSPNSPLHF; CDR3 DNA: TGTGCCAGCAGCGGACCCTTCTCCTCCCCTAATTCACCCCTCCACTTT
CDR3 length: 14; J gene: TRBJ2-7; V gene: TRBV11-2; clone size: .; D gene: .; CDR3 protein: CASTLSERWGEQYF; CDR3 DNA: TGTGCCAGCACCTTATCAGAGCGTTGGGGGGAGCAGTACTTC
CDR3 length: 19; J gene: TRBJ1-1; V gene: TRBV7-2; clone size: .; D gene: .; CDR3 protein: CASSLVWGGGGGGNTEAFF; CDR3 DNA: TGTGCCAGCAGCTTAGTTTGGGGGGGGGGCGGAGGAGGGAACACTGAAGCTTTCTTT
CDR3 length: 14; J gene: TRBJ2-2; V gene: TRBV6-5; clone size: many; D gene: .; CDR3 protein: CASSDHRVAGELFF; CDR3 DNA: TGTGCCAGCAGCGACCACAGGGTCGCCGGGGAGCTGTTTTTT
CDR3 length: 19; J gene: TRBJ2-3; V gene: TRBV15; clone size: .; D gene: TRBD1; CDR3 protein: CATSRYPLQGASGTDTQYF; CDR3 DNA: TGTGCCACCAGCAGGTATCCACTACAGGGGGCGAGTGGCACAGATACGCAGTATTTT
CDR3 length: 17; J gene: TRBJ1-2; V gene: TRBV7-2; clone size: few; D gene: TRBD1; CDR3 protein: CASSLSTGGLQGYGYTF; CDR3 DNA: TGTGCCAGCAGCTTAAGTACAGGGGGTCTACAAGGCTATGGCTACACCTTC